Listed below are T cell receptor beta chains from one sample, sequenced in a study of cytomegalovirus exposure and HLA in healthy donors. Some clones are missing from TCRdb's copy, which holds only in-frame ones; the method was immunoSEQ multiplex PCR. The sample shows roughly 200,000 clones, 10% to 15% of them seen only once. Sequencing was done on a sample of PBMCs. Receptors were obtained from a man over 45 in good health and CMV-seropositive. Both conserved end residues are part of each CDR3. D genes are given only for firm matches. The size entry is marked missing in some rows and otherwise reads once, few, many or a size class.

j_gene: TRBJ1-6; v_gene: TRBV7-8; d_gene: TRBD1; abundance: few; CDR3nt: TGTGCCAGCAGCCTGGGACAGGTGGGCAGTTCACCCCTCCACTTT; CDR3aa: CASSLGQVGSSPLHF
j_gene: TRBJ2-3; v_gene: TRBV11-3; d_gene: TRBD1; abundance: .; CDR3nt: TGTGCCAGCAGCTTAGGGGCTTGGGACAGGGAAGATACGCAGTATTTT; CDR3aa: CASSLGAWDREDTQYF
j_gene: TRBJ1-1; v_gene: TRBV28; d_gene: .; abundance: .; CDR3nt: TGTGCCAGCAGTTTGGGCAGAAGCAACACTGAAGCTTTCTTT; CDR3aa: CASSLGRSNTEAFF
j_gene: TRBJ1-2; v_gene: TRBV18; d_gene: .; abundance: .; CDR3nt: TGTGCCAGCTCACCTCTCCAAGGGGGCTATGGCTACACCTTC; CDR3aa: CASSPLQGGYGYTF
j_gene: TRBJ2-3; v_gene: TRBV4-1; d_gene: .; abundance: .; CDR3nt: TGCGCCAGCAGCCAAGAGGCCAGCCGGGGAGATACGCAGTATTTT; CDR3aa: CASSQEASRGDTQYF
j_gene: TRBJ1-1; v_gene: TRBV19; d_gene: .; abundance: few; CDR3nt: TGTGCCAGTACCCCTCTGGGGGCGAACACTGAAGCTTTCTTT; CDR3aa: CASTPLGANTEAFF
j_gene: TRBJ2-5; v_gene: TRBV5-1; d_gene: .; abundance: few; CDR3nt: TGCGCCAGCAGCTTCGGCAGGTTTTTGGAGACCCAGTACTTC; CDR3aa: CASSFGRFLETQYF
j_gene: TRBJ2-3; v_gene: TRBV5-8; d_gene: TRBD2; abundance: .; CDR3nt: TGTGCCAGCAGCCCCCTAGCGGGGGGCACAGATACGCAGTATTTT; CDR3aa: CASSPLAGGTDTQYF
j_gene: TRBJ2-3; v_gene: TRBV11-3; d_gene: TRBD2; abundance: .; CDR3nt: TGTGCCAGCCGTAGCGGGGTGCTGGAAGGGGATACGCAGTATTTT; CDR3aa: CASRSGVLEGDTQYF
j_gene: TRBJ1-5; v_gene: TRBV28; d_gene: TRBD1; abundance: .; CDR3nt: TGTGCCAGCTACAGGGGCGGGCAGCCCCAGCATTTT; CDR3aa: CASYRGGQPQHF
j_gene: TRBJ2-1; v_gene: TRBV2; d_gene: TRBD1; abundance: .; CDR3nt: TGTGCCAGCAGTGTGACAGGGGGTCCCCCTAAGCCGTTCTTC; CDR3aa: CASSVTGGPPKPFF
j_gene: TRBJ2-7; v_gene: TRBV29-1; d_gene: .; abundance: .; CDR3nt: TGCAGCGTTGAAGAATCGGCCTACGAGCAGTACTTC; CDR3aa: CSVEESAYEQYF
j_gene: TRBJ1-1; v_gene: TRBV29-1; d_gene: .; abundance: .; CDR3nt: TGCAGCGTTTACAGGAACACTGAGGCTTTCTTT; CDR3aa: CSVYRNTEAFF
j_gene: TRBJ2-1; v_gene: TRBV6-6; d_gene: .; abundance: .; CDR3nt: TGTGCCAGCAGTTACTCGGGGGGGGCAAGCAATGAGCAGTTCTTC; CDR3aa: CASSYSGGASNEQFF
j_gene: TRBJ1-6; v_gene: TRBV5-1; d_gene: .; abundance: few; CDR3nt: TGCGCCAGCAGTCCCGGGACTAATAATTCACCCCTCCACTTT; CDR3aa: CASSPGTNNSPLHF
j_gene: TRBJ1-2; v_gene: TRBV19; d_gene: .; abundance: few; CDR3nt: TGTGCCAGTAGTATGGGAGGGGCCGGCTACACCTTC; CDR3aa: CASSMGGAGYTF
j_gene: TRBJ2-2; v_gene: TRBV7-2; d_gene: TRBD2; abundance: .; CDR3nt: TGTGCCAGCAGCATTAGGGGTCATAGCGGGGCTTTCACCGGGGAGCTGTTTTTT; CDR3aa: CASSIRGHSGAFTGELFF
j_gene: TRBJ1-1; v_gene: TRBV7-2; d_gene: .; abundance: .; CDR3nt: TGTGCCAGCAGCTTAGGACTGTCAGGGTACACTGAAGCTTTCTTT; CDR3aa: CASSLGLSGYTEAFF
j_gene: TRBJ1-1; v_gene: TRBV19; d_gene: .; abundance: .; CDR3nt: TGTGCAAGTAGTATGTACAGGGAGGAAGCTTTCTTT; CDR3aa: CASSMYREEAFF
j_gene: TRBJ1-2; v_gene: TRBV6-5; d_gene: .; abundance: .; CDR3nt: TGTGCCAGCAGTTCCACCGTCAGGGGTTACTATGGCTACACCTTC; CDR3aa: CASSSTVRGYYGYTF
j_gene: TRBJ2-7; v_gene: TRBV13; d_gene: TRBD1; abundance: few; CDR3nt: TGTGCCAGCAGCTTGACCGGGACAGGGGCCTACGAGCAGTACTTC; CDR3aa: CASSLTGTGAYEQYF
j_gene: TRBJ2-7; v_gene: TRBV11-2; d_gene: .; abundance: .; CDR3nt: TGTGCCAGCTCGCTAGGACAGCGTTACGAGCAGTACTTC; CDR3aa: CASSLGQRYEQYF
j_gene: TRBJ1-1; v_gene: TRBV5-5; d_gene: .; abundance: few; CDR3nt: TGTGCCAGCAGCTTGGACAGGGTCACTGAAGCTTTCTTT; CDR3aa: CASSLDRVTEAFF